A single sample gave rise to the 26 T cell receptor beta chains below, sequenced in a study of cytomegalovirus exposure and HLA in healthy donors. The PCR had 60 Vbeta and 13 Jbeta primers. Method: immunoSEQ multiplex PCR; TCRdb's copy keeps in-frame clones and lacks some. The sample consists of around 110,000 clones, 74% of them appearing once. Sequenced input: PBMCs. These receptors were taken from a man younger than 45 in good health and CMV-seropositive.

This clone occurred once. The chain combines TRBV5-1 with TRBJ2-5; 7 nucleotides align to TRBD2. The ends lost 7 bases at V and 1 base at J; junction bases unmatched: 10. The CDR3 runs 15 residues. Germline CDR1 is SGHRS and CDR2 is YFSETQ. In DNA, the CDR3 is TGCGCCAGCGGCGGGGGAGCGCCCCCCCAAGAGACCCAGTACTTC. Amino acid sequence: CASGGGAPPQETQYF.

The chain recombines TRBV5-6 with TRBJ1-4; 9 bases match TRBD1. The CDR3 extends over 14 amino acids. Trimming cost V 2 bases and J 8 bases; bases outside gene matches: 4. The germline V gene has CDR1 SGHDT and CDR2 YYEEEE. CDR3: CASSFSGTGEKLFF. The CDR3 DNA reads as TGTGCCAGCAGCTTTTCCGGGACAGGGGAAAAACTGTTTTTT.

The CDR3 protein is CASSFDSGINGYTF. DNA of the CDR3: TGTGCCAGCAGTTTCGACTCAGGGATTAATGGCTACACCTTC. The J gene is TRBJ1-2, the V gene TRBV28, with D tentatively TRBD1 (5 bases). Germline CDR1 MDHEN, CDR2 SYDVKM. The ends were cut back, 3 bases at V and 6 bases at J, with 14 bases in the middle. There are 14 residues in the CDR3.

The chain uses TRBV30 and TRBJ2-3; 8 nucleotides agree with TRBD2. CDR3 length: 16 amino acids. The ends lost 4 bases at V and 1 base at J; junction bases unmatched: 10. CDR1 is GTSNPN, CDR2 SVGIG, per germline (reference sequence). CDR3 sequence reads: CAWTTIGGARTDTQYF. The DNA for the CDR3 is TGTGCCTGGACCACAATCGGGGGGGCCCGCACAGATACGCAGTATTTT.

The chain carries TRBV5-1 and TRBJ2-1, with a possible D match to TRBD2 (6 bases). V lost 1 base to trimming and J lost 0 bases, with 17 bases between them. The V gene's germline CDR1 is SGHRS and CDR2 YFSETQ. The CDR3 runs to 18 residues. The CDR3 is CASSLSRRGPSSYNEQFF. The CDR3 DNA sequence: TGCGCCAGCAGCTTGAGTCGGCGGGGTCCAAGCTCCTACAATGAGCAGTTCTTC.

This clone was counted once. V usage is TRBV2 and J usage is TRBJ2-2, with TRBD1 identical over 9 bases. Germline CDR1 SNHLY, CDR2 FYNNEI. The CDR3 runs to 15 residues. V lost 6 bases and J lost 4; bases outside the gene matches: 6. This CDR3 is CASSDDRGGTGELFF. The CDR3 region has the DNA TGTGCCAGCAGCGATGACAGGGGGGGCACCGGGGAGCTGTTTTTT.

This chain connects TRBV19 to TRBJ2-1, with TRBD1 identical over 8 bases. The CDR3 has 14 residues. V lost 7 bases and J lost 7; bases outside the gene matches: 9. CDR1 and CDR2 (germline): LNHDA, SQIVND (reference sequence). CDR3 loop: CASTTTGGINEQFF. The DNA of the CDR3 is TGTGCCAGTACGACTACAGGGGGAATTAATGAGCAGTTCTTC.

This clone was seen once. This chain connects TRBV5-6 to TRBJ2-7; D may be TRBD2 (5 bases). The CDR3 consists of 12 residues. V was pared by 6 bases and J by 6 bases, with 13 bases between. CDR1 and CDR2 (germline): SGHDT, YYEEEE. In nucleotides, the CDR3 is TGTGCCAGCACCCAGACCCGGGGCGAGCAGTACTTC. Amino acid sequence: CASTQTRGEQYF.

This sequence joins TRBV9 and TRBJ1-4; 10 nucleotides align to TRBD1. This CDR3 spans 15 amino acids. With V trimmed by 3 bases and J by 7 bases, 6 bases remained unmatched. Germline CDR1 is SGDLS and CDR2 is YYNGEE. CDR3: CASSASGQGGEKLFF. As DNA, the CDR3 is TGTGCCAGCAGCGCATCCGGACAGGGGGGTGAAAAACTGTTTTTT.

The V gene is TRBV9, the J gene TRBJ2-7; D is perhaps TRBD2 (5 bases). The V and J ends lost 4 bases and 6 bases respectively, with 11 bases between them. This CDR3 region has 12 residues. Per the germline V gene, CDR1 is SGDLS and CDR2 is YYNGEE. The CDR3 is CASSRESREQYF. CDR3 bases: TGTGCCAGCAGCAGGGAGAGTCGCGAGCAGTACTTC.

This sequence joins TRBV20-1 and TRBJ2-1; TRBD2 might be the D (6 bases). V was clipped by 8 bases and J by 14 bases, with 16 bases between them. CDR3 length: 10 amino acids. Germline V gives CDR1 DFQATT, CDR2 SNEGSKA (reference sequence). CDR3 sequence reads: CSRTGLAKFF. The CDR3 DNA sequence: TGCAGTAGGACCGGGCTAGCGAAGTTCTTC.

The chain combines TRBV5-1 with TRBJ1-2; 7 bases are shared with TRBD1. Germline V gene data show CDR1 as SGHRS and CDR2 as YFSETQ. The CDR3 covers 13 residues. V shed 0 bases and J 6 bases; nucleotides not matched to a gene: 2. In DNA form, the CDR3 reads TGCGCCAGCAGCTTGGCCACAGGGGATGGCTACACCTTC. Protein: CASSLATGDGYTF.

The chain recombines TRBV6-5 with TRBJ1-2; D perhaps matches TRBD1 (6 bases). The ends were cut back, 4 bases at V and 7 bases at J, with 13 bases in the middle. CDR1 is MNHEY and CDR2 is SVGAGI in the germline V gene. This CDR3 has 13 residues. The CDR3 nucleotides read TGTGCCAGCAGTTCGGGCAGGGGCTTTGGCTACACCTTC. It codes for CASSSGRGFGYTF.

This clone was seen more than once but under ten times. This sequence joins TRBV27 and TRBJ1-6, with D possibly matching TRBD1 (5 bases). Germline V lookup: CDR1 MNHEY, CDR2 SMNVEV (reference sequence). V was trimmed by 3 bases and J by 6 bases, leaving 9 bases between them. This CDR3 spans 14 amino acids. In DNA form, the CDR3 reads TGTGCCAGCAGTTTCCGGGGGGGTAATTCACCCCTCCACTTT. It encodes CASSFRGGNSPLHF.

This chain links TRBV9 with TRBJ1-2, with TRBD1 identical over 10 bases. CDR1 SGDLS and CDR2 YYNGEE come from the germline V gene. The CDR3 is 17 residues long. J gave up 5 bases and V 4 bases, and 14 bases lay outside the gene matches. CDR3 sequence (DNA): TGTGCCAGCAGCCCACAGACAGGGGGCGCAGTATGGTATGGCTACACCTTC. Translating gives CASSPQTGGAVWYGYTF. The full variable domain, rest sourced from reference TRBV9 and TRBJ1-2, is DSGVTQTPKHLITATGQRVTLRCSPRSGDLSVYWYQQSLDQGLQFLIQYYNGEERAKGNILERFSAQQFPDLHSELNLSSLELGDSALYFCASSPQTGGAVWYGYTFGSGTRLTVV.

This chain uses TRBV28 with TRBJ2-6; D not certain. CDR3 length equals 16 residues. Deletions cut 2 bases from V and 2 bases from J, with 10 bases between. Germline assignment: CDR1 MDHEN and CDR2 SYDVKM. CDR3 amino acids: CASSLGGQTGANVLTF. The CDR3, as DNA: TGTGCCAGCAGTTTAGGTGGGCAGACTGGGGCCAACGTCCTGACTTTC.

Only a few counts were recorded for this clone. The chain carries TRBV4-1 and TRBJ1-2; D remains unclear. CDR3 length: 16 residues. Per the germline V gene, CDR1 is MGHRA and CDR2 is YSYEKL. V lost 0 bases to trimming and J lost 3 bases, with 14 bases between them. The CDR3 reads CASSQDRGLAYYGYTF. DNA for the CDR3: TGCGCCAGCAGCCAAGATCGAGGACTGGCGTACTATGGCTACACCTTC.

This sequence joins TRBV10-1 and TRBJ2-1; 9 bases fit TRBD2. Germline values: CDR1 WNHNN, CDR2 SYGVQD (reference sequence). V lost 2 bases to trimming and J lost 7 bases; unmatched junction nucleotides: 6. This CDR3 has 15 residues. CDR3 bases: TGCGCCAGCAGTGAGGAGCGGGGGGCTGGGAATGAGCAGTTCTTC. Amino acid sequence: CASSEERGAGNEQFF.

The V call is TRBV19, the J call TRBJ1-1; D perhaps matches TRBD1 (5 bases). This CDR3 is 12 amino acids long. Trimming left V 5 bases short and J 9 bases short, with 13 bases between. Germline CDR1 and CDR2: LNHDA and SQIVND (reference sequence). CDR3 sequence: CASSARQRQAFF. The CDR3, as DNA: TGTGCCAGTAGTGCTCGACAGCGCCAAGCTTTCTTT.

This clone was seen once. This chain joins TRBV7-6 and TRBJ2-5; 7 bases are a match to TRBD2. This CDR3 spans 14 amino acids. Per the germline V gene, CDR1 is SGHVS and CDR2 is FNYEAQ. Trimming removed 1 base from V and 4 bases from J; junction bases left unmatched: 3. The CDR3 bases are TGTGCCAGCAGCTTAGGGGGACTACCAGAGACCCAGTACTTC. Protein sequence: CASSLGGLPETQYF.

This clone appeared once. The chain combines TRBV5-4 with TRBJ1-5; unclear D gene. Germline CDR1 reads SGHNT; CDR2 reads YYREEE (reference sequence). This CDR3 is built from 15 residues. V lost 3 bases and J 0 bases, leaving 10 bases between the germline ends. The CDR3 nucleotides are TGTGCCAGCAGCTGGGGAGGGAATAGCAATCAGCCCCAGCATTTT. This gives the protein CASSWGGNSNQPQHF.

V usage is TRBV27 and J usage is TRBJ2-7; 8 bases line up with TRBD1. With 7 bases clipped from V and 2 bases from J, the junction kept 7 bases outside the gene matches. The CDR3 covers 14 residues. CDR1 and CDR2 (germline): MNHEY, SMNVEV (reference sequence). The CDR3 here is CASTSGTGAYEQYF. The CDR3 DNA sequence: TGTGCCAGCACCTCCGGGACAGGAGCCTACGAGCAGTACTTC.

The rearrangement uses TRBV7-2 and TRBJ1-5; 7 bases match TRBD1. CDR1 SGHTA and CDR2 FQGNSA come from the germline V gene. This CDR3 is built from 13 residues. V shed 5 bases, J shed 4 bases, and the junction held 2 bases outside the gene matches. The CDR3 DNA sequence: TGTGCCAGCAGCCAGGACAGGAATCAGCCCCAGCATTTT. The encoded protein is CASSQDRNQPQHF.

With respect to this clone: A much larger clone lies a single base off, so this may be a read error. The sample carries other DNA sequences with the same CDR3. V and J are TRBV6-5 and TRBJ1-6; D remains ambiguous. The CDR3 loop spans 14 amino acids. Trimming left V 5 bases short and J 5 bases short, with 10 bases between. The germline V gene encodes CDR1 MNHEY and CDR2 SVGAGI. The CDR3 DNA reads as TGTGCCAGCAGTGAGGGTCAGGATAATTCACCCCTCCACTTT. It specifies CASSEGQDNSPLHF.

The V call is TRBV5-1, the J call TRBJ2-7; D is perhaps TRBD1 (5 bases). Germline CDR1 and CDR2: SGHRS and YFSETQ. Trimming took off 0 bases at V and 1 base at J, with 11 bases between the two ends. The CDR3 runs to 15 residues. CDR3 in DNA: TGCGCCAGCAGCTTGGGGCAGGGCCATTCCTACGAGCAGTACTTC. Amino acids: CASSLGQGHSYEQYF. Using reference TRBV5-1 and TRBJ2-7 for the parts outside the CDR3, the full variable domain is KAGVTQTPRYLIKTRGQQVTLSCSPISGHRSVSWYQQTPGQGLQFLFEYFSETQRNKGNFPGRFSGRQFSNSRSEMNVSTLELGDSALYLCASSLGQGHSYEQYFGPGTRLTVT.

The CDR3 DNA reads as TGTGCCAGCTCCCCCAGACTCCAAGAGACCCAGTACTTC. Translation gives CASSPRLQETQYF. This chain links TRBV18 with TRBJ2-5; unclear D gene. Looked up from germline, CDR1 is KGHSH and CDR2 is LQKENI. CDR3 length: 13 residues. The V end was cut by 6 bases, the J end by 1 base, with 9 bases between.